The T cell receptor beta chain under discussion was sequenced for a study of shared clonotypes between healthy human individuals. The sample holds a few counts of this clone. Antigen: not known. Whole-study results and caveats: Investigators collected only blood, and repertoires in tissues likely differ.

Several immunoSEQ plates received, in even portions, the genomic DNA of each subset. The method was immunoSEQ multiplex PCR; TCRdb's version includes in-frame clones alone and lacks a portion of them. The sample lists more than 850,000 clones; approximately 80% were seen once. Trimming pared 7 bases from V and 0 bases from J, leaving 12 bases between. This CDR3 region has 14 residues. Germline CDR1 is MDHEN and CDR2 is SYDVKM. The source of this sequence is a man aged 18 to 30 in good health. Some clones in this sample may be carry-over from other donors' samples. Sequencing was performed on memory CD4+ T cells from PBMCs. Described subset: CD45RA-negative fraction. The genes are TRBV28 and TRBJ1-1; D possibly corresponds to TRBD1 (6 bases). As DNA, the CDR3 is TGTGCCAGCACCTGGGGGCTCATGAACACTGAAGCTTTCTTT. Its translation is CASTWGLMNTEAFF.